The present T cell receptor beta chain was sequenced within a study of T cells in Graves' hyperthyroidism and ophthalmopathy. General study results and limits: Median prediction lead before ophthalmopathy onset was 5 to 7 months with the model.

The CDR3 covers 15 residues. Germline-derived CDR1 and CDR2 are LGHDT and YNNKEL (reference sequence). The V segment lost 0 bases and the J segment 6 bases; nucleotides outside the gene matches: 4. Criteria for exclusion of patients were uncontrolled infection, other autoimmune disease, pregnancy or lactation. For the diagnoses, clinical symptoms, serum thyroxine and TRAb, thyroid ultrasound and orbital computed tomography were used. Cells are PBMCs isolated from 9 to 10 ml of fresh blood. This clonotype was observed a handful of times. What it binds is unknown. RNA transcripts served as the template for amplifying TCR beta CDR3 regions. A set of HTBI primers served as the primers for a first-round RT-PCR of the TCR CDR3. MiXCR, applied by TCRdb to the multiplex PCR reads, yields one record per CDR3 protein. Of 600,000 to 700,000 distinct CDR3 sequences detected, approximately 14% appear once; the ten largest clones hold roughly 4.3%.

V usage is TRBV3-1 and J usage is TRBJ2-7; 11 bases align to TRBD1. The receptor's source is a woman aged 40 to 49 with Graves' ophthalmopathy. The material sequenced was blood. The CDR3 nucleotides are TGTGCCAGCAGCCAAGATCTGGACAGGGGGCGCGAGCAGTACTTC. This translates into CASSQDLDRGREQYF.